This T cell receptor (beta chain) comes out of a study of shared clonotypes between healthy human individuals. TCRdb's table, derived via immunoSEQ multiplex PCR, lists solely in-frame clones and lacks some. The sample has about 1 million clones; about 75% are singletons. The germline gives CDR1 MNHEY, CDR2 SVGAGI. Trimming stripped 3 bases from V and 6 bases from J, with 18 bases between. The CDR3 is made up of 15 amino acids. The sequenced material came from memory CD4+ T cells sorted from blood. Subset specified: CD45RA-negative fraction. The receptor was derived from a man younger than 35 in good health. The chain joins TRBV6-5 to TRBJ2-7; D is undetermined. CDR3 DNA: TGTGCCAGCAGTTATCACCTACCTACGGGCGGCGAGCAGTACTTC. The encoded protein is CASSYHLPTGGEQYF.